This is a list of T cell receptor beta chains from one sample in a study of cytomegalovirus exposure and HLA in healthy donors. Libraries were prepared by immunoSEQ multiplex PCR; TCRdb keeps only in-frame clonotypes and omits some of them. The table has 150,000 to 200,000 clones, around 77% seen once. The sample was PBMCs. The receptors here all came from a woman aged 30 to 39 in good health and CMV-seronegative. The conserved cysteine and the conserved F or W are not part of the CDR3 here. A D gene is named only where the DNA matches it firmly.

V gene	D gene	J gene	CDR3 protein
TRBV5-1	TRBD1	TRBJ2-7	ASSGTGVGEQY
TRBV5-1	TRBD1	TRBJ1-6	ASQADRGYNSPLH
TRBV16	NA	TRBJ1-5	ASSLEGRGAQH
TRBV5-6	TRBD1	TRBJ1-2	ASSLDRGDRGLGGYT
TRBV5-6	NA	TRBJ1-2	ASSLMRNYGYT
TRBV20-1	NA	TRBJ1-6	SAERNSPLH
TRBV23-1	TRBD1	TRBJ2-7	ASSSRQGDFGEQY
TRBV15	TRBD1	TRBJ2-3	ATSRTPSPGGQDTQY
TRBV27	TRBD1	TRBJ1-6	ASSLRGRGSEVSPLH
TRBV5-6	TRBD1	TRBJ2-7	ASSLGGGWEQY
TRBV7-2	TRBD1	TRBJ1-3	ASSPGQGPGNTIY
TRBV30	NA	TRBJ1-3	AWSVIRSPGNTIY
TRBV6-6	NA	TRBJ1-2	ASRPADGGRGYGYT
TRBV28	NA	TRBJ2-1	ASSFYPAGQF
TRBV9	NA	TRBJ2-2	ASSVTPLPELF
TRBV5-1	NA	TRBJ1-4	ASSLAGLTNEKLF
TRBV6-5	NA	TRBJ1-2	ASTTLGGYGYT
TRBV2	TRBD1	TRBJ1-1	ASTGQGTLNTEAF
TRBV7-9	NA	TRBJ1-5	ASSLDADQPQH
TRBV5-4	NA	TRBJ1-4	ASSFKQGSNEKLF
TRBV18	NA	TRBJ1-4	ASSPLGTGNEKLF
TRBV27	TRBD1	TRBJ2-2	ASSLGQGATGELF
TRBV5-6	TRBD2	TRBJ2-7	ASSLVGGGSYEQY
TRBV18	TRBD1	TRBJ2-7	ASSNDRDRGIHEQY
TRBV5-1	NA	TRBJ1-1	ASSLYVRDITF
TRBV7-8	NA	TRBJ2-7	ASKERQAYEQY
TRBV6-5	TRBD1	TRBJ1-2	ASSHRGDGYT
TRBV2	NA	TRBJ2-7	ASIEGGTRHEQY
TRBV19	NA	TRBJ2-3	ASKALGRDTQY
TRBV5-5	NA	TRBJ2-7	ASSLAAGQQYEQY
TRBV7-9	NA	TRBJ1-1	ASSLAPMGAEAF
TRBV23-1	NA	TRBJ2-2	ASSQFGTNTGELF
TRBV27	NA	TRBJ2-1	ASSFSVGASYNEQF
TRBV5-1	NA	TRBJ2-1	ASSPRGYEQF
TRBV5-4	NA	TRBJ2-5	ASGTQETQY
TRBV6-6	NA	TRBJ2-2	ASSTDWYTGELF
TRBV4-2	NA	TRBJ2-5	ASSQGAKAGQETQY